The present T cell receptor beta chain was sequenced within a study of control samples from healthy donors and cancer patients. This CDR3 is built from 17 residues. Trimming cost V 5 bases and J 0 bases; bases outside gene matches: 8. CDR1 and CDR2 from the germline V gene are SGHTA and FQGTGA. TCRdb keeps only in-frame clones here, not all; method: immunoSEQ multiplex PCR. The sample has around 150,000 clones, roughly 90% seen once; the top ten hold more than 10%. This TCR was recovered from a man between 25 and 39 years old in good health. Sequencing input: blood. The V and J genes are TRBV7-3 and TRBJ2-1; TRBD1 matches 9 bases. The CDR3 sequence is CASSALGQGSSYNEQFF. The CDR3 DNA reads as TGTGCCAGCAGCGCCCTAGGACAGGGGAGCTCCTACAATGAGCAGTTCTTC.